This T cell receptor beta chain was captured by sequencing in a study of vaccination effects on CD4 cells after COVID-19. Study-level background: Expansion with viral peptide pools was applied to antigen-specific CD4+ T cells by the ViraFEST assay prior to sequencing.

Findings of the study overall: Both infection-induced and vaccine-induced clones contracted markedly at late post-vaccination timepoints.

Assay: immunoSEQ multiplex PCR; the TCRdb copy retains only in-frame clones and omits some. Here the sample spans approximately 60,000 clones, approximately 80% being singletons. Culturing for around ten days preceded CD4+ T cell isolation. Every participant took two doses of the BNT162b2 or mRNA-1273 vaccine. Vaccine recipients had no previous SARS-CoV-2 infection; their nucleocapsid antibodies were negative. At days 3 and 7, half of the medium was exchanged for IL-2 medium. CDR1 and CDR2 (germline): SGHDN, FVKESK. CDR3 length: 13 amino acids. Trimming cost V 7 bases and J 5 bases, with 14 bases left between them. With regard to this clone: Its antigen is undetermined.

Sequencing used CD4+ T cells from PBMCs cultured without peptide, obtained after COVID-19 vaccination. The clonotype comes from a human donor who received a COVID-19 vaccine. V and J are TRBV14 and TRBJ1-1; D not resolved. This chain's CDR3 is CASKGQRDTEAFF. CDR3 DNA: TGTGCCAGCAAAGGGCAGAGAGATACTGAAGCTTTCTTT.